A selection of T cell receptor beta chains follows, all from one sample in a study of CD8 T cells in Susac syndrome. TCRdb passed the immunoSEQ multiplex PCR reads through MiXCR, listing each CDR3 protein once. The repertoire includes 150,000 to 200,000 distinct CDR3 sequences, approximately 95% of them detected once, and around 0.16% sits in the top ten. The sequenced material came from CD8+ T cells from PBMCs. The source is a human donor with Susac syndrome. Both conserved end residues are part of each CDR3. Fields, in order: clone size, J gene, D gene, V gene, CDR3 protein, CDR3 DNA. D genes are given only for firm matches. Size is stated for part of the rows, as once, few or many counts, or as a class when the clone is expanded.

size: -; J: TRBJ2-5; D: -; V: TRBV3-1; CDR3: CASSQNLRQQETQYF; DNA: TGTGCCAGCAGCCAAAATCTAAGGCAGCAAGAGACCCAGTACTTC
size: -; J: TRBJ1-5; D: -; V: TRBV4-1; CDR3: CASSQDGAAYSNQPQHF; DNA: TGCGCCAGCAGCCAAGACGGGGCAGCGTATAGCAATCAGCCCCAGCATTTT
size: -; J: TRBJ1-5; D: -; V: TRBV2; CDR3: CASSGINQPQHF; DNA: TGTGCCAGCAGTGGGATCAATCAGCCCCAGCATTTT
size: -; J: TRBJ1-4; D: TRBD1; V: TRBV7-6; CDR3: CASGGQGIEKLFF; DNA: TGTGCCAGCGGGGGACAGGGGATTGAAAAACTGTTTTTT
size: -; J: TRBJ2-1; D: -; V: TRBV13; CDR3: CASSPDSSEQFF; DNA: TGTGCCAGCAGCCCGGACAGTTCTGAGCAGTTCTTC
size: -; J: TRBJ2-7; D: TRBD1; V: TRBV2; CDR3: CASSEPEGTGYEQYF; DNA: TGTGCCAGCAGTGAACCGGAAGGGACAGGCTACGAGCAGTACTTC
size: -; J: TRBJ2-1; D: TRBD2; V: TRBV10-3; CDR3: CAISIETSGGPYNEQFF; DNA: TGTGCCATCAGCATAGAGACTAGCGGGGGGCCTTACAATGAGCAGTTCTTC
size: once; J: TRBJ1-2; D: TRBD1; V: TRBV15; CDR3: CATSSRTGANYGYTF; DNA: TGTGCCACCAGCAGCCGGACAGGGGCTAACTATGGCTACACCTTC
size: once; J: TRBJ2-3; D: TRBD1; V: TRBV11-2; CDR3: CASRTGRTDTQYF; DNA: TGTGCCAGCCGGACAGGGAGGACAGATACGCAGTATTTT
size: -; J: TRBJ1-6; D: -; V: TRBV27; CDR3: CASSHDRYNSPLHF; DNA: TGTGCCAGCAGTCACGACAGATATAATTCACCCCTCCACTTT
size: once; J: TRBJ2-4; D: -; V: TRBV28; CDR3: CASSSGSELAKNIQYF; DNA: TGTGCCAGCAGTTCGGGGTCAGAACTAGCCAAAAACATTCAGTACTTC
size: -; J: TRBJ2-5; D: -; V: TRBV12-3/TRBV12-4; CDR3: CASSSALTSWETQYF; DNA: TGTGCCAGCAGTTCCGCTCTGACTAGTTGGGAGACCCAGTACTTC
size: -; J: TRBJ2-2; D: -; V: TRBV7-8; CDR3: CASSLLTGRTGELFF; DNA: TGTGCCAGCAGCTTATTGACAGGACGGACCGGGGAGCTGTTTTTT
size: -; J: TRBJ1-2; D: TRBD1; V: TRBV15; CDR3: CATRETGGHGYTF; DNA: TGTGCCACCAGGGAGACAGGGGGTCATGGCTACACCTTC
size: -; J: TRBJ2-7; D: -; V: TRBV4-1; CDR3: CASSEDLGVQYF; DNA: TGCGCCAGCAGCGAGGACCTTGGGGTGCAGTACTTC
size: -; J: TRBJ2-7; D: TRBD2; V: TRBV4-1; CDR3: CASSHPSGIYEQYF; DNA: TGCGCCAGCAGCCATCCTAGCGGGATCTACGAGCAGTACTTC
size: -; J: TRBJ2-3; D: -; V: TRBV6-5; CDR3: CASSFREGGEVTDTQYF; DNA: TGTGCCAGCAGTTTCAGGGAGGGGGGGGAGGTCACAGATACGCAGTATTTT
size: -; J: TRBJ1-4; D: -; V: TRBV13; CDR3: CASSLRTSEGEKLFF; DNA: TGTGCCAGCAGTCTACGGACGTCCGAGGGGGAAAAACTGTTTTTT
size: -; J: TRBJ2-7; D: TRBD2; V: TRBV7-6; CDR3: CASSPGTSGVSYEQYF; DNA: TGTGCCAGCAGCCCCGGGACTAGCGGCGTTTCCTACGAGCAGTACTTC
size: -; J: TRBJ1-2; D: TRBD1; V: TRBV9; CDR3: CASSTRQGNYGYTF; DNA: TGTGCCAGCAGCACGCGACAGGGAAACTATGGCTACACCTTC
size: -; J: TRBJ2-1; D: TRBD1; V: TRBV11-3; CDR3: CASSARDSLDNEQFF; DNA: TGTGCCAGCAGCGCCCGGGACAGTTTGGACAATGAGCAGTTCTTC
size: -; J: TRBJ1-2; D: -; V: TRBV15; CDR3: CATSSEQHYGYTF; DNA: TGTGCCACCAGCAGTGAACAGCACTATGGCTACACCTTC
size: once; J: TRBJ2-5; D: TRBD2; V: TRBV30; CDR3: CARGKRGNQETQYF; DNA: TGTGCCCGTGGAAAGCGGGGGAACCAAGAGACCCAGTACTTC
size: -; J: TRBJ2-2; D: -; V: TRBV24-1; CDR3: CATSDSSNTGELFF; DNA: TGTGCCACCAGTGACTCGTCGAACACCGGGGAGCTGTTTTTT
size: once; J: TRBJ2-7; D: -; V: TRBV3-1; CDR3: CASSQVGGGSSYEQYF; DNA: TGTGCCAGCAGCCAAGTTGGGGGAGGAAGTTCTTACGAGCAGTACTTC
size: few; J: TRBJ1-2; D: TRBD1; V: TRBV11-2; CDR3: CASSLGQGADGYTF; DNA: TGTGCCAGCAGCTTGGGTCAGGGGGCGGATGGCTACACCTTC
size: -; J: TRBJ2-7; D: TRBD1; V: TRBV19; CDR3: CASRQGSYEQYF; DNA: TGTGCCAGTCGACAGGGCTCCTACGAGCAGTACTTC
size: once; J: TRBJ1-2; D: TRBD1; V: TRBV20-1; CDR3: CSARDLQGNYGYTF; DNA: TGCAGTGCTAGAGACCTACAGGGGAACTATGGCTACACCTTC